This entry concerns a single T cell receptor (beta chain). The junction departs from germline at one end; a sequencing error may be responsible. The sample originates from a study of tumor-infiltrating lymphocytes in primary liver carcinoma. In the study overall: Spanning 30 to 69 years of age, the patients were men and women.

RNA and DNA were co-extracted from around 18-30 mg of unsorted bulk tissue. The study found over 80% viable tumor cells in every tumor sample. This CDR3 region has 14 residues. CDR1 is MNHEY, CDR2 SVGEGT, per germline. Total RNA (roughly 530 ng) served as template for TCR beta cDNA synthesis primed by a constant-region primer. TCR beta libraries came from three nested multiplex PCR rounds using slightly modified ARM-PCR. TRBV1-TRBV30 forward primers paired with a C-beta reverse primer were used in the first two PCR rounds, which ran approximately 10 cycles each. MiXCR, run by TCRdb on the multiplex PCR reads, gives a single entry per CDR3 protein. The table records approximately 45,000 distinct CDR3 sequences, over 70% of them present only once.

The V call is TRBV6-2 or TRBV6-3, the J call TRBJ2-7; the D gene is possibly TRBD2 (6 bases). The specimen was liver tumor tissue from sampling region 2. Subset defined: tumor region T2, inferior pole. This sequence originates from a man between 40 and 49 years old with primary liver carcinoma and hepatitis B virus infection. The CDR3 loop is CTSKRLQEGYKQYF. DNA for the CDR3: TGTACCAGCAAAAGACTACAGGAGGGCTACAAGCAGTACTTC.